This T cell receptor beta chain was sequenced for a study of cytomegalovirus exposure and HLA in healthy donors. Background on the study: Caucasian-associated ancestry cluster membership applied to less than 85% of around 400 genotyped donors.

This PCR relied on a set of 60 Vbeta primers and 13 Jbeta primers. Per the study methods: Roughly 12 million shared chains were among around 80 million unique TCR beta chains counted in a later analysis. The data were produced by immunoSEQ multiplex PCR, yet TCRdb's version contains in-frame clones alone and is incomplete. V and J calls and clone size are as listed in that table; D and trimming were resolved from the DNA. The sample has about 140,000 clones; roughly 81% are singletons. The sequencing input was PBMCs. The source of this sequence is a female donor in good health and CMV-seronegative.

The CDR3 loop reads CASSPGLADYNEQFF. CDR3 sequence (DNA): TGTGCCAGCAGTCCCGGACTAGCGGACTACAATGAGCAGTTCTTC. The rearrangement links TRBV27 to TRBJ2-1; 10 nucleotides align to TRBD2. The germline gives CDR1 MNHEY, CDR2 SMNVEV (reference sequence). Trimming cost V 5 bases and J 3 bases; bases outside gene matches: 4. This CDR3 has 15 residues.